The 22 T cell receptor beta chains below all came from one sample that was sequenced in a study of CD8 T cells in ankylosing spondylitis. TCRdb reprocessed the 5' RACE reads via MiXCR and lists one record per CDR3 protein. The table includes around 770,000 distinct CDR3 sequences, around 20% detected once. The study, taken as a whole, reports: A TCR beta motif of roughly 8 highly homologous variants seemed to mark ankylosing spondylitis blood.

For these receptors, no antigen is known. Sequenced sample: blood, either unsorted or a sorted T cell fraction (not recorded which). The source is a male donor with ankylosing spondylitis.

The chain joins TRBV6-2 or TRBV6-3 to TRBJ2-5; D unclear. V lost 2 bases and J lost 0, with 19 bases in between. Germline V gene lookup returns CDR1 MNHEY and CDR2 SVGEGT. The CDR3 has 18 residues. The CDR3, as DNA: TGTGCCAGCAGTTACCCTCACGAACCGACACCGTACCAAGAGACCCAGTACTTC. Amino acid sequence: CASSYPHEPTPYQETQYF.

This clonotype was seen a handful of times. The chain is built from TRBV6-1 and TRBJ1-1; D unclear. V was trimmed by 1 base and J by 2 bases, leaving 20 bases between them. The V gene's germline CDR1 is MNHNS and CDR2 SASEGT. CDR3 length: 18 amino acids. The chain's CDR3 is CASSEEVAVTSGNTEAFF. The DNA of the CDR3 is TGTGCCAGCAGTGAAGAAGTTGCAGTCACAAGTGGAAACACTGAAGCTTTCTTT.

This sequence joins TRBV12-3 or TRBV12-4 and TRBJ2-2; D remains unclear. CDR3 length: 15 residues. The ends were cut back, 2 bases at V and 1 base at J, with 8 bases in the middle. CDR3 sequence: CASSLLQENTGELFF. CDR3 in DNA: TGTGCCAGCAGTTTACTTCAAGAGAACACCGGGGAGCTGTTTTTT.

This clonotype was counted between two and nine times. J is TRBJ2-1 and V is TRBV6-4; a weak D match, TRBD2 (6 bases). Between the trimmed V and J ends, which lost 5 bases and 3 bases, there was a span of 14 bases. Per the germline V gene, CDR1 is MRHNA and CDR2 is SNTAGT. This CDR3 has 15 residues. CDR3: CASSPRTGGYNEQFF. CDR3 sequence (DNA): TGTGCCAGCAGTCCCCGTACCGGGGGCTACAATGAGCAGTTCTTC.

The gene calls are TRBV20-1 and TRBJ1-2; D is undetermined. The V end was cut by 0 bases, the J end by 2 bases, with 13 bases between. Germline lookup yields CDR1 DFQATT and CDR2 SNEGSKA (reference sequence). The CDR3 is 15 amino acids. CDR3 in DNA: TGCAGTGCTAGAGATGACAAGGGTCCCAACTATGGCTACACCTTC. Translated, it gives CSARDDKGPNYGYTF.

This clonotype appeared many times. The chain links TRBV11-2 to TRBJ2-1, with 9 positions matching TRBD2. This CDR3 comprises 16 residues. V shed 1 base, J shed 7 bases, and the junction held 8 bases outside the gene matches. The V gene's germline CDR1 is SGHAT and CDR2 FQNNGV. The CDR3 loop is CASSLGPGLARNEQFF. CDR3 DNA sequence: TGTGCCAGCAGCTTAGGGCCGGGACTAGCAAGGAATGAGCAGTTCTTC.

CDR3 bases: TGTGCCAGCAGCTTAGTGGGACTAGCGGGGGCAAACAATGAGCAGTTCTTC. Amino acids: CASSLVGLAGANNEQFF. The rearrangement links TRBV7-6 to TRBJ2-1; TRBD2 matches 14 bases. Trimming cost V 1 base and J 5 bases; bases outside gene matches: 4. This CDR3 contains 17 residues. Germline CDR1 is SGHVS and CDR2 is FNYEAQ. Full variable domain (missing parts from reference TRBV7-6 and TRBJ2-1): GAGVSQSPRYKVTKRGQDVALRCDPISGHVSLYWYRQALGQGPEFLTYFNYEAQQDKSGLPNDRFSAERPEGSISTLTIQRTEQRDSAMYRCASSLVGLAGANNEQFFGPGTRLTVL.

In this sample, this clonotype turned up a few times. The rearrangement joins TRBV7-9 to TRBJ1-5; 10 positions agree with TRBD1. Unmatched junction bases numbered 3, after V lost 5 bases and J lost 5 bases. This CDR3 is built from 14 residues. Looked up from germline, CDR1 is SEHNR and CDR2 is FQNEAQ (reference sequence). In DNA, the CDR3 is TGTGCCAGCAGCATCGGGACAGGGGATCAGCCCCAGCATTTT. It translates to CASSIGTGDQPQHF.

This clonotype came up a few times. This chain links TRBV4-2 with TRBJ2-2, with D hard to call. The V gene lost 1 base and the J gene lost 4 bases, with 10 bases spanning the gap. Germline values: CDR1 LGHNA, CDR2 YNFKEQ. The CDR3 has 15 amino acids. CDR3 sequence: CASSQAYRTTGELFF. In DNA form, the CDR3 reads TGTGCCAGCAGCCAAGCTTACAGAACCACCGGGGAGCTGTTTTTT.

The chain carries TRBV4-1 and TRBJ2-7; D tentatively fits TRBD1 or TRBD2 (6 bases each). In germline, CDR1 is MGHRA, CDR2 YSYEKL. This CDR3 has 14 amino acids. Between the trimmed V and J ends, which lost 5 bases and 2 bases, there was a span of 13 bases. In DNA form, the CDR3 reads TGCGCCAGCAGCGACGGAGGGGGGCCCTACGAGCAGTACTTC. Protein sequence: CASSDGGGPYEQYF.

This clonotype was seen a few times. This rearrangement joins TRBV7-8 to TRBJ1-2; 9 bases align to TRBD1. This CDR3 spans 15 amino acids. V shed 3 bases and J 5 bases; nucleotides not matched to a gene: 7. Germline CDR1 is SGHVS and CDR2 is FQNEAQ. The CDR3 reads CASSLEPGQGYGYTF. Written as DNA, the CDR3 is TGTGCCAGCAGCTTGGAACCGGGACAGGGATATGGCTACACCTTC.

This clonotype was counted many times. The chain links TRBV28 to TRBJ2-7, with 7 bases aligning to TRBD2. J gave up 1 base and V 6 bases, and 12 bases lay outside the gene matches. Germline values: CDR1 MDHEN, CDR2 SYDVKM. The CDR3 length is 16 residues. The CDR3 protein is CASSPGLVLGSYEQYF. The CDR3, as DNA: TGTGCCAGCAGCCCCGGACTAGTATTGGGTTCCTACGAGCAGTACTTC.

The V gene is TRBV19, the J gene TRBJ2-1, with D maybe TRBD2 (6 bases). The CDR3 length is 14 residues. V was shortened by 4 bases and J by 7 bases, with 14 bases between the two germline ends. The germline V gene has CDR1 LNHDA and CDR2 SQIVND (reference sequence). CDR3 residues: CASSSGVRLNEQFF. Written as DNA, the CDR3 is TGTGCCAGTAGTAGCGGGGTTCGCCTAAATGAGCAGTTCTTC.

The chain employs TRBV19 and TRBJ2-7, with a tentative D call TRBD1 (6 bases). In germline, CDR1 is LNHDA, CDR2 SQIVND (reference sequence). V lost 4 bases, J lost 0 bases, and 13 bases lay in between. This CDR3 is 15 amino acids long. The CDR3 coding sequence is TGTGCCAGTAGTACCACCGGGACAACCTCCTACGAGCAGTACTTC. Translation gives CASSTTGTTSYEQYF.

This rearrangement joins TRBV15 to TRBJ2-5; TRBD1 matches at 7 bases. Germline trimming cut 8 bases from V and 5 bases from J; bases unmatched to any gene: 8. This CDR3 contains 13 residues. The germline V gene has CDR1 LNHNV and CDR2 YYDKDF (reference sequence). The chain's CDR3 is CATSIDRVETQYF. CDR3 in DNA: TGTGCCACCTCAATCGACAGGGTCGAGACCCAGTACTTC. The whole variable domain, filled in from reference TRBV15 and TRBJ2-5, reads DAMVIQNPRYQVTQFGKPVTLSCSQTLNHNVMYWYQQKSSQAPKLLFHYYDKDFNNEADTPDNFQSRRPNTSFCFLDIRSPGLGDTAMYLCATSIDRVETQYFGPGTRLLVL.

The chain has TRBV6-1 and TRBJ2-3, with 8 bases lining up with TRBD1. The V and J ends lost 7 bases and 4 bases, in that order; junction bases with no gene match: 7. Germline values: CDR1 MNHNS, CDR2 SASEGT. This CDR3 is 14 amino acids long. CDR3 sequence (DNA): TGTGCCAGCACAGTGGACAGGGTCGCAGATACGCAGTATTTT. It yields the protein CASTVDRVADTQYF.

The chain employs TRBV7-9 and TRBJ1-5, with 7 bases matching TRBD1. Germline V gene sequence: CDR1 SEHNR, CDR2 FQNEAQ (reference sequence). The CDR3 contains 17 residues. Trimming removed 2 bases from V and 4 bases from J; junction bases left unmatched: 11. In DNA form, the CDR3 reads TGTGCCAGCAGCTTAAGGGGGCTGGATGGAGAGAATCAGCCCCAGCATTTT. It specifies CASSLRGLDGENQPQHF.

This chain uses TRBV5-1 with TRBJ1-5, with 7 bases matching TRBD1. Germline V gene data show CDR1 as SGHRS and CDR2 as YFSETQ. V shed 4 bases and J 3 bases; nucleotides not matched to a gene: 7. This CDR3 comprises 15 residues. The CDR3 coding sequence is TGCGCCAGCAGCCCAGGACAGGCCAACAATCAGCCCCAGCATTTT. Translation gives CASSPGQANNQPQHF.

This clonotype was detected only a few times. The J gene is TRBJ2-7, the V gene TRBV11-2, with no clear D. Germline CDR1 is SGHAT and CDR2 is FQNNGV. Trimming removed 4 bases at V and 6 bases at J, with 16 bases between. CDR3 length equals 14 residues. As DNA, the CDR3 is TGTGCCAGCAGCTGGCAGGCGATTCATGGCGAGCAGTACTTC. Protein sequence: CASSWQAIHGEQYF.

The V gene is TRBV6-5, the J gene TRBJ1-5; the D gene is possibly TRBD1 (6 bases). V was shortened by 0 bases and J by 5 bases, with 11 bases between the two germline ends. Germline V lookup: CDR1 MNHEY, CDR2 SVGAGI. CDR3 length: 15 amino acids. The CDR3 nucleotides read TGTGCCAGCAGTTACTCTTGGGGGGCCGATCAGCCCCAGCATTTT. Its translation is CASSYSWGADQPQHF.

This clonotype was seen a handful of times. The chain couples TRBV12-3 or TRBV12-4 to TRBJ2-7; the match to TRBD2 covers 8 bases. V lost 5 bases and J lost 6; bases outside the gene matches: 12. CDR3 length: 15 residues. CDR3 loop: CASSAWLAGPGEQYF. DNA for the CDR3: TGTGCCAGCAGTGCGTGGCTAGCGGGCCCGGGCGAGCAGTACTTC.

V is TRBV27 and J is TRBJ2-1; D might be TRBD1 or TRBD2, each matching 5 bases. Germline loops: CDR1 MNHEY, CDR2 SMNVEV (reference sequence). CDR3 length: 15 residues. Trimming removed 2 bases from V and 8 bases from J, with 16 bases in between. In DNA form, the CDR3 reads TGTGCCAGCAGTTTAAGGGACCCCCCTAGGGATGAGCAGTTCTTC. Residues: CASSLRDPPRDEQFF.